These 22 T cell receptor beta chains share one sample of origin, sequenced in a study of pediatric ulcerative colitis. The repertoire was sequenced with immunoSEQ multiplex PCR; TCRdb's copy has only in-frame clones and lacks some. Here the sample spans some 60,000 clones, about 80% being singletons. Specimen: blood. These receptors all stem from a boy younger than 18 with moderate ulcerative colitis.

This clone was recorded once. V usage is TRBV4-1 and J usage is TRBJ2-6, with 9 bases lining up with TRBD1. V lost 1 base, J lost 2 bases, and 6 bases stayed unmatched. Germline lookup yields CDR1 MGHRA and CDR2 YSYEKL. This CDR3 has 18 residues. The DNA of the CDR3 is TGCGCCAGCAGCCAAGTCGGGACAGGGTTTCCTGGGGCCAACGTCCTGACTTTC. Translating it yields CASSQVGTGFPGANVLTF.

The chain couples TRBV4-2 to TRBJ2-1; 9 bases align to TRBD1. Looked up from germline, CDR1 is LGHNA and CDR2 is YNFKEQ. V shed 7 bases and J 4 bases; nucleotides not matched to a gene: 11. CDR3 length equals 16 residues. Here the CDR3 DNA reads TGTGCCAGCACCCGACGAACCGGGACAGGGTACAATGAGCAGTTCTTC. It is translated as CASTRRTGTGYNEQFF.

This chain uses TRBV7-8 with TRBJ1-3; maybe TRBD1 (6 bases). V was cut by 5 bases and J by 2 bases, with 10 bases left in between. Per the germline V gene, CDR1 is SGHVS and CDR2 is FQNEAQ. CDR3 length: 14 residues. The CDR3 is CASSGTTTGNTIYF. CDR3 in DNA: TGTGCCAGCAGCGGGACAACAACTGGAAACACCATATATTTT.

J is TRBJ2-7 and V is TRBV19, with 9 bases lining up with TRBD1. J gave up 6 bases and V 5 bases, and 5 bases lay outside the gene matches. CDR1 is LNHDA, CDR2 SQIVND, per germline (reference sequence). This CDR3 spans 13 amino acids. The CDR3 loop is CASSPGTGPEQYF. The CDR3, as DNA: TGTGCCAGTAGTCCCGGGACAGGGCCCGAGCAGTACTTC. The complete variable domain, with remaining parts taken from reference TRBV19 and TRBJ2-7, reads DGGITQSPKYLFRKEGQNVTLSCEQNLNHDAMYWYRQDPGQGLRLIYYSQIVNDFQKGDIAEGYSVSREKKESFPLTVTSAQKNPTAFYLCASSPGTGPEQYFGPGTRLTVT.

This chain joins TRBV23-1 and TRBJ2-3; a weak D match, TRBD1 (6 bases). TRBV23-1 carries the ORF label, with uncertain function. V lost 4 bases and J lost 4, with 9 bases in between. The CDR3 totals 13 residues. CDR3 DNA: TGCGCCAGCAGTCGGGGGCGGGCAGATACGCAGTATTTT. Translated: CASSRGRADTQYF.

The V and J genes are TRBV30 and TRBJ2-7, with TRBD1 as a possible D gene (6 bases). The V gene's germline CDR1 is GTSNPN and CDR2 SVGIG (reference sequence). The V end lost 3 bases, the J end lost 3 bases, and 18 bases lay between the germline ends. This CDR3 comprises 15 residues. DNA of the CDR3: TGTGCCTGGAGCAGCCCGGGACATCTTCTCTACGAGCAGTACTTC. Its protein is CAWSSPGHLLYEQYF.

This chain joins TRBV5-6 and TRBJ1-2; unclear D gene. CDR3 length equals 14 residues. Looked up from germline, CDR1 is SGHDT and CDR2 is YYEEEE. Trimming stripped 1 base from V and 3 bases from J, with 10 bases between. CDR3 nucleotides: TGTGCCAGCAGCTTGTTGCCGGGAGACTATGGCTACACCTTC. As protein: CASSLLPGDYGYTF. The variable domain in full, completed from reference TRBV5-6 and TRBJ1-2, reads DAGVTQSPTHLIKTRGQQVTLRCSPKSGHDTVSWYQQALGQGPQFIFQYYEEEERQRGNFPDRFSGHQFPNYSSELNVNALLLGDSALYLCASSLLPGDYGYTFGSGTRLTVV.

The chain links TRBV27 to TRBJ2-1; 7 bases are a match to TRBD1. V gave up 5 bases and J gave up 2 bases; unmatched junction bases: 3. Per germline, CDR1 MNHEY and CDR2 SMNVEV (reference sequence). CDR3 length: 14 amino acids. The CDR3 loop is CASSRQGAYNEQFF. The DNA of the CDR3 is TGTGCCAGCAGTAGACAGGGCGCCTACAATGAGCAGTTCTTC.

This chain connects TRBV7-6 to TRBJ1-1; D is undetermined. V was cut by 6 bases and J by 0 bases, with 8 bases left in between. CDR3 size: 13 residues. Germline V gene lookup returns CDR1 SGHVS and CDR2 FNYEAQ. The CDR3 is CASSAGLNTEAFF. The DNA for the CDR3 is TGTGCCAGCAGTGCCGGATTGAACACTGAAGCTTTCTTT.

This clone has just a few counts. V and J are TRBV29-1 and TRBJ1-1, with 8 bases aligning to TRBD1. Germline V gene data show CDR1 as SQVTM and CDR2 as ANQGSEA. The V and J ends lost 7 bases and 7 bases, in that order; junction bases with no gene match: 11. This CDR3 is built from 13 residues. The DNA for the CDR3 is TGCAGCGCCCCCGGACAGGGAGCCAGTGAAGCTTTCTTT. Amino acids: CSAPGQGASEAFF. The complete variable domain, with remaining parts taken from reference TRBV29-1 and TRBJ1-1, reads SAVISQKPSRDICQRGTSLTIQCQVDSQVTMMFWYRQQPGQSLTLIATANQGSEATYESGFVIDKFPISRPNLTFSTLTVSNMSPEDSSIYLCSAPGQGASEAFFGQGTRLTVV.

The genes are TRBV29-1 and TRBJ1-1; D is uncertain. CDR1 SQVTM and CDR2 ANQGSEA come from the germline V gene. The CDR3 runs to 15 residues. The V end was cut by 4 bases, the J end by 2 bases, with 17 bases between. This CDR3 is CSVVWRPNGNTEAFF. CDR3 nucleotide sequence: TGCAGCGTTGTGTGGCGCCCCAACGGAAACACTGAAGCTTTCTTT. The complete variable domain, with remaining parts taken from reference TRBV29-1 and TRBJ1-1, reads SAVISQKPSRDICQRGTSLTIQCQVDSQVTMMFWYRQQPGQSLTLIATANQGSEATYESGFVIDKFPISRPNLTFSTLTVSNMSPEDSSIYLCSVVWRPNGNTEAFFGQGTRLTVV.

Only a few counts were recorded for this clone. The CDR3, as DNA: TGTGCCAGCAGCAAGGGAGAATCTGAAGCTTTCTTT. Protein product: CASSKGESEAFF. The chain has TRBV9 and TRBJ1-1, with D unclear. Trimming took 4 bases from V and 6 from J, leaving 10 bases between them. In germline, CDR1 is SGDLS, CDR2 YYNGEE. The length of the CDR3 is 12 residues. Based on the CDR3 plus reference TRBV9 and TRBJ1-1, the full variable domain is DSGVTQTPKHLITATGQRVTLRCSPRSGDLSVYWYQQSLDQGLQFLIQYYNGEERAKGNILERFSAQQFPDLHSELNLSSLELGDSALYFCASSKGESEAFFGQGTRLTVV.

This chain uses TRBV25-1 with TRBJ1-6; D remains ambiguous. The CDR3 runs 14 residues. Trimming took off 2 bases at V and 9 bases at J, with 11 bases between the two ends. Germline V gives CDR1 MGHDK, CDR2 SYGVNS. The CDR3 DNA reads as TGTGCCAGCAGTGAACACTTTAGAGGTTCACCCCTCCACTTT. It codes for CASSEHFRGSPLHF. Full variable domain (rest looked up from reference TRBV25-1 and TRBJ1-6): EADIYQTPRYLVIGTGKKITLECSQTMGHDKMYWYQQDPGMELHLIHYSYGVNSTEKGDLSSESTVSRIRTEHFPLTLESARPSHTSQYLCASSEHFRGSPLHFGNGTRLTVT.

This clone occurred a few times. V and J are TRBV19 and TRBJ1-2, with TRBD1 matching over 10 bases. The trim removed 7 bases at V and 3 bases at J, leaving 5 bases unmatched. The CDR3 length is 14 residues. Per germline, CDR1 LNHDA and CDR2 SQIVND (reference sequence). DNA of the CDR3: TGTGCCAGTACCACGGGACAGGGGTACTATGGCTACACCTTC. As protein: CASTTGQGYYGYTF.

The rearrangement joins TRBV5-4 to TRBJ2-2; 7 nucleotides line up with TRBD2. The junction had 4 bases not matched to a gene; V was cut back by 4 bases and J by 1 base. The CDR3 has 15 amino acids. CDR1 and CDR2 (germline): SGHNT, YYREEE (reference sequence). CDR3 sequence (DNA): TGTGCCAGCAGCCGCGGGAGCTTGAACACCGGGGAGCTGTTTTTT. This translates into CASSRGSLNTGELFF.

This rearrangement joins TRBV2 to TRBJ2-5, with 11 bases that match TRBD1. The CDR3 length is 13 residues. The germline V gene encodes CDR1 SNHLY and CDR2 FYNNEI. Germline trimming cut 11 bases from V and 4 bases from J; bases unmatched to any gene: 6. CDR3 sequence: CAARDRGGETQYF. The CDR3 nucleotides are TGTGCCGCACGGGACAGGGGGGGAGAGACCCAGTACTTC. Based on the CDR3 plus reference TRBV2 and TRBJ2-5, the full variable domain is EPEVTQTPSHQVTQMGQEVILRCVPISNHLYFYWYRQILGQKVEFLVSFYNNEISEKSEIFDDQFSVERPDGSNFTLKIRSTKLEDSAMYFCAARDRGGETQYFGPGTRLLVL.

This clone appeared once. The chain links TRBV4-1 to TRBJ1-2, with D possibly being TRBD1 (5 bases). The CDR3 is 14 residues long. Germline V lookup: CDR1 MGHRA, CDR2 YSYEKL. Trimming took off 4 bases at V and 4 bases at J, with 13 bases between the two ends. The CDR3 DNA reads TGCGCCAGCAGCCCCTCAGGGTCAACCTATGGCTACACCTTC. Translating gives CASSPSGSTYGYTF.

CDR3 sequence: CASSPGGIQETQYF. The DNA of the CDR3 is TGCGCCAGCAGCCCGGGGGGAATCCAAGAGACCCAGTACTTC. The V and J genes are TRBV5-1 and TRBJ2-5; 7 bases agree with TRBD2. The germline V gene has CDR1 SGHRS and CDR2 YFSETQ. Losses at the gene ends were 4 bases for V and 1 base for J; bases not matched to a gene: 4. The CDR3 sequence is 14 residues long. Variable domain in full (rest from reference TRBV5-1 and TRBJ2-5): KAGVTQTPRYLIKTRGQQVTLSCSPISGHRSVSWYQQTPGQGLQFLFEYFSETQRNKGNFPGRFSGRQFSNSRSEMNVSTLELGDSALYLCASSPGGIQETQYFGPGTRLLVL.

The V call is TRBV7-2, the J call TRBJ1-5; the match to TRBD1 covers 8 bases. CDR3 length: 15 residues. Per the germline V gene, CDR1 is SGHTA and CDR2 is FQGNSA. The V segment lost 5 bases and the J segment 1 base; nucleotides outside the gene matches: 4. CDR3 region: CASSEDRGSNQPQHF. DNA of the CDR3: TGTGCCAGCAGCGAAGACAGGGGCAGCAATCAGCCCCAGCATTTT.

This clone showed up just once. This chain uses TRBV27 with TRBJ1-3; D is unclear. The germline V gene has CDR1 MNHEY and CDR2 SMNVEV (reference sequence). This CDR3 spans 13 amino acids. V was shortened by 10 bases and J by 2 bases, with 12 bases between the two germline ends. The CDR3 sequence: CATSRVAGNTIYF. The CDR3 coding sequence is TGTGCCACCTCGAGGGTTGCTGGAAACACCATATATTTT.

The V and J genes are TRBV9 and TRBJ2-5, with TRBD2 identical over 10 bases. This CDR3 has 15 residues. Germline V gene data show CDR1 as SGDLS and CDR2 as YYNGEE. Losses at the gene ends were 3 bases for V and 5 bases for J; bases not matched to a gene: 7. DNA for the CDR3: TGTGCCAGCAGCGAGATTAGCGGGAGGAGGGAGACCCAGTACTTC. This codes for CASSEISGRRETQYF.

The rearrangement uses TRBV7-9 and TRBJ1-1, with 10 bases fitting TRBD1. Germline values: CDR1 SEHNR, CDR2 FQNEAQ (reference sequence). The CDR3 contains 13 residues. V gave up 8 bases and J gave up 5 bases; unmatched junction bases: 5. The CDR3 DNA reads as TGTGCCAGCCCCGGGACAGGGGAGACTGAAGCTTTCTTT. Translating it yields CASPGTGETEAFF.